The 27 T cell receptor beta chains in this list originate from one sample, sequenced in a study of T cell clones after liver transplantation. TCRdb keeps only in-frame clones here, not all; method: immunoSEQ multiplex PCR. The sample records 95,000 to 130,000 clones, roughly nine tenths being singletons. The sample in question was CD4+ T cells from blood, obtained 12 months after liver transplant. These receptors all stem from a human patient who received a liver transplant. Some T cells may be provided by the graft donor.

The chain employs TRBV6-6 and TRBJ2-7; perhaps TRBD1 as D (6 bases). Trimming shortened V by 2 bases and J by 2 bases, and 16 bases separated the two germline ends. This CDR3 contains 16 residues. In germline, CDR1 is MNHNY, CDR2 SVGAGI (reference sequence). CDR3 sequence reads: CASSYPRRQDPYEQYF. The CDR3 bases are TGTGCCAGCAGTTACCCGAGACGACAGGACCCCTACGAGCAGTACTTC.

The chain is built from TRBV27 and TRBJ1-5, with 12 bases that match TRBD1. CDR1 and CDR2 (germline): MNHEY, SMNVEV (reference sequence). CDR3 length: 17 residues. Trimming cost V 6 bases and J 5 bases; bases outside gene matches: 11. The CDR3 reads CASSPTNRDRGHQPQHF. The CDR3 nucleotides are TGTGCCAGCAGCCCCACCAACCGGGACAGGGGGCATCAGCCCCAGCATTTT.

The chain employs TRBV7-6 and TRBJ2-6; 11 bases line up with TRBD1. CDR1 SGHVS and CDR2 FNYEAQ come from the germline V gene. The length of the CDR3 is 19 residues. V shed 5 bases, J shed 3 bases, and the junction held 12 bases outside the gene matches. In DNA form, the CDR3 reads TGTGCCAGCAGCCCGCGCGCGCCCGGGACAGGGGGTGGGGCCAACGTCCTGACTTTC. Protein product: CASSPRAPGTGGGANVLTF. The full variable domain, completed using reference TRBV7-6 and TRBJ2-6, is GAGVSQSPRYKVTKRGQDVALRCDPISGHVSLYWYRQALGQGPEFLTYFNYEAQQDKSGLPNDRFSAERPEGSISTLTIQRTEQRDSAMYRCASSPRAPGTGGGANVLTFGAGSRLTVL.

J is TRBJ2-5 and V is TRBV4-1; D is unresolved. With 1 base removed from V and 5 bases from J, the gap between germline ends came to 8 bases. CDR3 length: 13 amino acids. Germline V CDR1 and CDR2: MGHRA, YSYEKL. This CDR3 is CASSQVLRETQYF. CDR3 DNA: TGCGCCAGCAGCCAAGTGTTGAGGGAGACCCAGTACTTC.

The chain joins TRBV11-2 to TRBJ2-7, with a tentative D call TRBD2 (5 bases). The ends were cut back, 5 bases at V and 3 bases at J, with 14 bases in the middle. Germline V gene lookup returns CDR1 SGHAT and CDR2 FQNNGV. The CDR3 runs 14 residues. CDR3 sequence reads: CASSPPGSSYEQYF. CDR3 nucleotides: TGTGCCAGCAGCCCCCCGGGGAGTAGCTACGAGCAGTACTTC.

The chain recombines TRBV19 with TRBJ2-2; D possibly matches TRBD1 or TRBD2 (6 bases each). The CDR3 consists of 17 residues. Trimming cost V 4 bases and J 6 bases, with 21 bases left between them. Per germline, CDR1 LNHDA and CDR2 SQIVND (reference sequence). The CDR3 loop is CASSTGAGTTRAGELFF. In nucleotides, the CDR3 is TGTGCCAGTAGTACGGGGGCTGGGACAACAAGGGCCGGGGAGCTGTTTTTT.

V usage is TRBV5-6 and J usage is TRBJ1-5; D ambiguous. The CDR3 spans 15 residues. In germline, CDR1 is SGHDT, CDR2 YYEEEE. Trimming took 4 bases from V and 2 from J, leaving 13 bases between them. For the CDR3, the DNA is TGTGCCAGCAGCCGATCTGGTGGGGGCAATCAGCCCCAGCATTTT. It codes for CASSRSGGGNQPQHF.

V usage is TRBV19 and J usage is TRBJ2-1; TRBD2 matches 13 bases. With 6 bases clipped from V and 10 bases from J, the junction kept 15 bases outside the gene matches. CDR3 length: 17 amino acids. Germline V gives CDR1 LNHDA, CDR2 SQIVND (reference sequence). CDR3 loop: CASSLNSGLAGASEQFF. The DNA for the CDR3 is TGTGCCAGTAGCCTCAATTCAGGACTAGCGGGAGCGTCGGAGCAGTTCTTC. The full variable domain, completed using reference TRBV19 and TRBJ2-1, is DGGITQSPKYLFRKEGQNVTLSCEQNLNHDAMYWYRQDPGQGLRLIYYSQIVNDFQKGDIAEGYSVSREKKESFPLTVTSAQKNPTAFYLCASSLNSGLAGASEQFFGPGTRLTVL.

This clone was found once. V gene TRBV7-3 combines with J gene TRBJ2-5; a possible D gene is TRBD2 (5 bases). CDR1 SGHTA and CDR2 FQGTGA come from the germline V gene. With 6 bases removed from V and 7 bases from J, the gap between germline ends came to 15 bases. The CDR3 totals 13 residues. The CDR3 DNA is TGTGCCAGCAGTTCCGACGGGGTCAGGACCCAGTACTTC. This gives the protein CASSSDGVRTQYF.

The J gene is TRBJ2-5, the V gene TRBV11-3; no clear D. The CDR3 covers 12 residues. In germline, CDR1 is SGHNT, CDR2 YENEEA. V lost 1 base and J lost 3, with 3 bases in between. CDR3 nucleotide sequence: TGTGCCAGCAGCTTAGTAGAAGAGACCCAGTACTTC. Protein sequence: CASSLVEETQYF.

As concerns this clone: Other DNA sequences of this sample code for an identical CDR3. The rearrangement links TRBV9 to TRBJ1-4; D gene unclear. In germline, CDR1 is SGDLS, CDR2 YYNGEE. CDR3 size: 14 residues. Trimming took 4 bases from V and 4 from J, leaving 11 bases between them. The CDR3 bases are TGTGCCAGCAGCCCTTGGAAGGGTAATGAAAAACTGTTTTTT. Amino acids: CASSPWKGNEKLFF.

V is TRBV4-1 and J is TRBJ1-1; tentative D call: TRBD1 (6 bases). CDR1 and CDR2 from the germline V gene are MGHRA and YSYEKL. The germline V and J ends were trimmed by 4 bases and 0 bases, with 12 bases remaining between them. The CDR3 is made up of 15 amino acids. In DNA form, the CDR3 reads TGCGCCAGCAGCCTCTCAGGGGCCATGAACACTGAAGCTTTCTTT. This codes for CASSLSGAMNTEAFF.

The gene calls are TRBV2 and TRBJ1-1; tentative D call: TRBD1 (6 bases). CDR3 size: 14 residues. From germline, CDR1 is SNHLY and CDR2 FYNNEI. Between the trimmed V and J ends, which lost 6 bases and 1 base, there was a span of 12 bases. CDR3 DNA: TGTGCCAGCAGCGACAGGAAGGGGAACACTGAAGCTTTCTTT. Translated: CASSDRKGNTEAFF.

The table lists this clone with a few counts. As DNA, the CDR3 is TGTGCCAGCAGTGCGCAGGGAGAAAACATTCAGTACTTC. This translates into CASSAQGENIQYF. The V gene is TRBV2, the J gene TRBJ2-4, with D perhaps given as TRBD1 or TRBD2 (5 bases each). The V end was cut by 4 bases, the J end by 5 bases, with 9 bases between. Looked up from germline, CDR1 is SNHLY and CDR2 is FYNNEI. This CDR3 spans 13 amino acids. The full variable domain, its missing parts supplied by reference TRBV2 and TRBJ2-4, is EPEVTQTPSHQVTQMGQEVILRCVPISNHLYFYWYRQILGQKVEFLVSFYNNEISEKSEIFDDQFSVERPDGSNFTLKIRSTKLEDSAMYFCASSAQGENIQYFGAGTRLSVL.

The chain couples TRBV21-1 to TRBJ2-7; the D call in the table, TRBD1, was not verified against the DNA. TRBV21-1 is given as a pseudogene. The CDR3 is made up of 14 amino acids. This chain's CDR3 is CASYNRESTYEQYF. CDR3 in DNA: TGTGCCAGCTACAACAGGGAGTCGACCTACGAGCAGTACTTC.

The chain combines TRBV7-8 with TRBJ2-1; 8 bases map to TRBD1. Germline V lookup: CDR1 SGHVS, CDR2 FQNEAQ. This CDR3 spans 13 amino acids. V gave up 5 bases and J gave up 9 bases; unmatched junction bases: 6. CDR3 DNA: TGTGCCAGCAGCAGCGACAGGGGTGCTGAGCAGTTCTTC. This encodes CASSSDRGAEQFF. Full variable domain (rest looked up from reference TRBV7-8 and TRBJ2-1): GAGVSQSPRYKVAKRGQDVALRCDPISGHVSLFWYQQALGQGPEFLTYFQNEAQLDKSGLPSDRFFAERPEGSVSTLKIQRTQQEDSAVYLCASSSDRGAEQFFGPGTRLTVL.

V gene TRBV28 combines with J gene TRBJ2-7, with D tentatively TRBD1 or TRBD2 (6 bases each). CDR3 length equals 17 residues. V was clipped by 5 bases and J by 1 base, with 21 bases between them. Germline CDR1 is MDHEN and CDR2 is SYDVKM. CDR3 in amino acids: CASSQSSRGHESYEQYF. The CDR3 region has the DNA TGTGCCAGCAGTCAATCCTCCCGGGGGCATGAGTCCTACGAGCAGTACTTC.

CDR3 residues: CSVEGIREAGDTEAFF. CDR3 sequence (DNA): TGCAGCGTTGAAGGCATTCGGGAGGCTGGGGACACTGAAGCTTTCTTT. The rearrangement uses TRBV29-1 and TRBJ1-1; no firm D call. The CDR3 is 16 amino acids. Trimming stripped 1 base from V and 3 bases from J, with 18 bases between. Germline assignment: CDR1 SQVTM and CDR2 ANQGSEA. Full variable domain (missing parts from reference TRBV29-1 and TRBJ1-1): SAVISQKPSRDICQRGTSLTIQCQVDSQVTMMFWYRQQPGQSLTLIATANQGSEATYESGFVIDKFPISRPNLTFSTLTVSNMSPEDSSIYLCSVEGIREAGDTEAFFGQGTRLTVV.

This clone has a handful of counts. The junction does not match germline at one end; this may be a read error. The J gene is TRBJ1-5, the V gene TRBV30; D possibly corresponds to TRBD1 (5 bases). Germline lookup yields CDR1 GTSNPN and CDR2 SVGIG (reference sequence). This CDR3 comprises 12 residues. The CDR3 loop is CAALWGNQPQHF. As DNA, the CDR3 is TGTGCCGCCCTCTGGGGCAACCAGCCCCAGCATTTT.

The genes are TRBV5-1 and TRBJ2-7, with D maybe TRBD1 (6 bases). The germline V and J ends were trimmed by 5 bases and 2 bases, with 17 bases remaining between them. The CDR3 has 15 amino acids. Germline V gene data show CDR1 as SGHRS and CDR2 as YFSETQ. The CDR3 spells CASSFGYRAAYEQYF. The DNA for the CDR3 is TGCGCCAGCAGTTTTGGGTACAGGGCGGCCTACGAGCAGTACTTC.

This clone was recorded at least ten times. The rearrangement links TRBV18 to TRBJ1-1; D unresolved. Germline V CDR1 and CDR2: KGHSH, LQKENI. The CDR3 sequence is 16 residues long. The germline V and J ends were trimmed by 0 bases and 4 bases, with 15 bases remaining between them. The CDR3 DNA reads as TGTGCCAGCTCACCACCGGGCAGGCCACGTCCCACTGAAGCTTTCTTT. It translates to CASSPPGRPRPTEAFF.

This chain connects TRBV18 to TRBJ2-1; 8 positions agree with TRBD2. Germline CDR1 is KGHSH and CDR2 is LQKENI. Trimming at V came to 8 bases and at J to 6 bases, leaving 6 bases not matched to a gene. The CDR3 contains 13 residues. The DNA for the CDR3 is TGTGCCAGCAGCGGGAGTCAGGGCAATGAGCAGTTCTTC. Translation gives CASSGSQGNEQFF.

The V call is TRBV6-6, the J call TRBJ2-1, with D uncertain. Trimming pared 5 bases from V and 5 bases from J, leaving 4 bases between. Germline CDR1 is MNHNY and CDR2 is SVGAGI (reference sequence). The CDR3 consists of 11 residues. CDR3 protein: CASSQHNEQFF. CDR3 nucleotide sequence: TGTGCCAGCAGTCAGCACAATGAGCAGTTCTTC.

The genes are TRBV27 and TRBJ1-1; 7 bases align to TRBD1. J lost 5 bases, V lost 8 bases, and 11 bases had no gene match. This CDR3 contains 14 residues. Germline-derived CDR1 and CDR2 are MNHEY and SMNVEV (reference sequence). The CDR3, as DNA: TGTGCCAGCGCACGATACGTGGACAGGACTGAAGCTTTCTTT. It yields the protein CASARYVDRTEAFF.

The CDR3 bases are TGTGCCAGCAGCTTTAGCATACAGAGACGGACTAGTGTCTACGAGCAGTACTTC. Its translation: CASSFSIQRRTSVYEQYF. This chain connects TRBV7-9 to TRBJ2-7; TRBD2 aligns across 7 bases. V was pared by 3 bases and J by 3 bases, with 17 bases of the junction left unmatched. There are 18 residues in the CDR3. Per germline, CDR1 SEHNR and CDR2 FQNEAQ (reference sequence).

V gene TRBV7-9 combines with J gene TRBJ2-7; 7 bases are a match to TRBD1. V was clipped by 1 base and J by 7 bases; unmatched bases: 7. Germline V gene sequence: CDR1 SEHNR, CDR2 FQNEAQ (reference sequence). The CDR3 sequence is 14 residues long. The CDR3 here is CASSLVGTAREQYF. The CDR3, as DNA: TGTGCCAGCAGCTTAGTCGGGACAGCGCGGGAGCAGTACTTC.

The chain links TRBV28 to TRBJ2-4; 9 positions match TRBD1. Germline lookup yields CDR1 MDHEN and CDR2 SYDVKM. The CDR3 covers 16 residues. The junction had 12 bases not matched to a gene; V was cut back by 5 bases and J by 7 bases. The CDR3 loop reads CASSVRGDGQGNIQYF. In DNA, the CDR3 is TGTGCCAGCAGTGTCAGAGGGGATGGACAGGGGAACATTCAGTACTTC.